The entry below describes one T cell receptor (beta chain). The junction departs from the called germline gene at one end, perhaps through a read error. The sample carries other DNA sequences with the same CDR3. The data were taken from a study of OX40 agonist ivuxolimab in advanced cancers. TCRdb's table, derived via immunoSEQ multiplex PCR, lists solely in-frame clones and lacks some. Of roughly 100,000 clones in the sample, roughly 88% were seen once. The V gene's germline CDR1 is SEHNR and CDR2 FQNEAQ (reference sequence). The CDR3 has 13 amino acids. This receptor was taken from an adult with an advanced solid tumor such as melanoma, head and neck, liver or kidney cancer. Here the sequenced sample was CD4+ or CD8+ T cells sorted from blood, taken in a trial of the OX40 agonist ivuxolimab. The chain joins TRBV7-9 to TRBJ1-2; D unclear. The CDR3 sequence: CASSLAETDGYTF. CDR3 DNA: TGTGCCAGCAGCTTAGCCGAGACTGATGGTTACACCTTC.